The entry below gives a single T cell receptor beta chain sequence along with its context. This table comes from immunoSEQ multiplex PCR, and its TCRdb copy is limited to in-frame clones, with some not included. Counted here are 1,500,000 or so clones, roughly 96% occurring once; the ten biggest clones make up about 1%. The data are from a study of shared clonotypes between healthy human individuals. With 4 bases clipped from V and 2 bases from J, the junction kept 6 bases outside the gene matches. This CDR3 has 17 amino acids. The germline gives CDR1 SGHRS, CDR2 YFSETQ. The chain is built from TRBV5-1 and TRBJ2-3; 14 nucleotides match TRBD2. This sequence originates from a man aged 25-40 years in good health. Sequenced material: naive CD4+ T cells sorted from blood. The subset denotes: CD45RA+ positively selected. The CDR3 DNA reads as TGCGCCAGCAGCCCCGGGACTAGCGGGGGATTCACAGATACGCAGTATTTT. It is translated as CASSPGTSGGFTDTQYF.